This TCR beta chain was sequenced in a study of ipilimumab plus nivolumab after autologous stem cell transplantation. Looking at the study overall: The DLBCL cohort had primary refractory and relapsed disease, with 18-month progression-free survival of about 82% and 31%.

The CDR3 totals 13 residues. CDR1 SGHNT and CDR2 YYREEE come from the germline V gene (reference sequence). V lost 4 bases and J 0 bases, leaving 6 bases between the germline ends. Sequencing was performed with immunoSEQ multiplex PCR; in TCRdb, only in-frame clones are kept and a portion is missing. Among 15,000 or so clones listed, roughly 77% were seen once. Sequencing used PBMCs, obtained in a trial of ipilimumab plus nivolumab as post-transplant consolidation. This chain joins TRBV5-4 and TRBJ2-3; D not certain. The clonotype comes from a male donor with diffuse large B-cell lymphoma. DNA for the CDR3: TGTGCCAGCAGCGGAGATAGCACAGATACGCAGTATTTT. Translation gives CASSGDSTDTQYF.